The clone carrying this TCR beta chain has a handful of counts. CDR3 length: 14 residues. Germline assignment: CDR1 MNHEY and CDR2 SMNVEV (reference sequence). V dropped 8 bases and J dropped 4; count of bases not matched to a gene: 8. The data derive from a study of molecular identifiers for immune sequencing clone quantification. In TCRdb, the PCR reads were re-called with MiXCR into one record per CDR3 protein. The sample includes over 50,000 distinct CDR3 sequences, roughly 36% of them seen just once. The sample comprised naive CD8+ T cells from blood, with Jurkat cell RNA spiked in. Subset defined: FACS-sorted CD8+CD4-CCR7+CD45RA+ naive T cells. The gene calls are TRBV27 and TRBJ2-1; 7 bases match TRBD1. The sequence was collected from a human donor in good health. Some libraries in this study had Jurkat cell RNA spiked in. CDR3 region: CASQGTERYNEQFF. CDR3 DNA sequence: TGTGCCAGCCAAGGGACAGAAAGATACAATGAGCAGTTCTTC.